Presented here are 10 T cell receptor beta chains from one specimen sequenced in a study of T cells in Graves' hyperthyroidism and ophthalmopathy. Template material for amplifying TCR beta CDR3 regions consisted of RNA transcripts. The HTBI primer set served for first-round RT-PCR of the TCR CDR3. TCRdb reprocessed the multiplex PCR reads via MiXCR and lists one record per CDR3 protein. The data contain fewer than 900,000 distinct CDR3 sequences, roughly 15% of them singletons. Source material: blood. These receptors all stem from a man in his late teens or twenties with Graves' hyperthyroidism.

This clonotype has a count of ten or more. This chain joins TRBV2 and TRBJ2-7; D possibly uses TRBD1 or TRBD2 (5 bases each). Looked up from germline, CDR1 is SNHLY and CDR2 is FYNNEI. The CDR3 consists of 13 residues. The CDR3 DNA sequence: TGTGCGATCACCGGGACCGCCACCTACGAGCAGTACTTC. As protein: CAITGTATYEQYF.

The sample holds many counts of this clonotype. This rearrangement joins TRBV3-1 to TRBJ1-1; the D gene is possibly TRBD1 (5 bases). Germline loops: CDR1 LGHDT, CDR2 YNNKEL (reference sequence). The CDR3 totals 17 residues. Between the trimmed V and J ends, which lost 4 bases and 0 bases, there was a span of 18 bases. CDR3 nucleotides: TGTGCCAGCAGCCCCACAGGAGGATCTATCATGAACACTGAAGCTTTCTTT. It is translated as CASSPTGGSIMNTEAFF.

This clonotype is a singleton in its sample. This sequence joins TRBV29-1 and TRBJ2-3; no clear D gene. The CDR3 is made up of 15 amino acids. The germline V gene encodes CDR1 SQVTM and CDR2 ANQGSEA. V lost 3 bases, J lost 6 bases, and 19 bases lay in between. The CDR3 loop reads CSVEGLPRPQDTQYF. The CDR3 nucleotides read TGCAGCGTTGAGGGCCTCCCAAGGCCACAGGATACGCAGTATTTT.

At least ten counts were recorded for this clonotype. The chain employs TRBV28 and TRBJ1-6, with a possible D match to TRBD1 (6 bases). The V end lost 2 bases, the J end lost 4 bases, and 9 bases lay between the germline ends. In germline, CDR1 is MDHEN, CDR2 SYDVKM. The length of the CDR3 is 15 residues. Here the CDR3 reads CASSLGGRYNSPLHF. CDR3 nucleotides: TGTGCCAGCAGTTTAGGGGGCCGGTATAATTCACCCCTCCACTTT.

Details on this clonotype: This may arise from a read error, as a much more abundant clone is one base away. The chain is built from TRBV28 and TRBJ2-3; 8 bases map to TRBD1. This CDR3 comprises 14 residues. V lost 5 bases, J lost 4 bases, and 5 bases stayed unmatched. Germline CDR1 reads MDHEN; CDR2 reads SYDVKM. The CDR3 bases are TGTGCCAGCAGTACCGCGACAGGGGCAGATACGCAGTATTTT. Translating gives CASSTATGADTQYF.

This clonotype was seen many times. The chain is built from TRBV11-3 and TRBJ2-1; 7 positions agree with TRBD2. The CDR3 loop spans 17 amino acids. CDR1 and CDR2 from the germline V gene are SGHNT and YENEEA. The V segment lost 5 bases and the J segment 0 bases; nucleotides outside the gene matches: 10. The CDR3 reads CASSPRAGLSSYNEQFF. The CDR3 DNA reads TGTGCCAGCAGCCCGCGAGCGGGACTTAGCTCCTACAATGAGCAGTTCTTC.

The sample holds many counts of this clonotype. The chain employs TRBV7-8 and TRBJ2-5; D unclear. The CDR3 has 15 residues. The V end was cut by 2 bases, the J end by 2 bases, with 12 bases between. The germline V gene has CDR1 SGHVS and CDR2 FQNEAQ. The chain's CDR3 is CASSLRHRTQETQYF. The DNA of the CDR3 is TGTGCCAGCAGCTTAAGGCACCGCACACAAGAGACCCAGTACTTC.

This clonotype has only a few counts. The gene calls are TRBV6-5 and TRBJ2-1; D not resolved. This CDR3 comprises 15 residues. Looked up from germline, CDR1 is MNHEY and CDR2 is SVGAGI. With 4 bases removed from V and 0 bases from J, the gap between germline ends came to 10 bases. For the CDR3, the DNA is TGTGCCAGCAGTTTCCGGAGCTACTCCTACAATGAGCAGTTCTTC. It yields the protein CASSFRSYSYNEQFF.

The chain couples TRBV2 to TRBJ2-4; D gene unclear. CDR3 length: 11 residues. Germline V CDR1 and CDR2: SNHLY, FYNNEI. Trimming pared 6 bases from V and 5 bases from J, leaving 5 bases between. The CDR3 spells CASSGENIQYF. CDR3 nucleotides: TGTGCCAGCAGCGGCGAAAACATTCAGTACTTC. Full variable domain (rest looked up from reference TRBV2 and TRBJ2-4): EPEVTQTPSHQVTQMGQEVILRCVPISNHLYFYWYRQILGQKVEFLVSFYNNEISEKSEIFDDQFSVERPDGSNFTLKIRSTKLEDSAMYFCASSGENIQYFGAGTRLSVL.

This clonotype has a count of ten or more. The chain couples TRBV28 to TRBJ1-1, with D possibly matching TRBD1 (6 bases). V lost 3 bases and J lost 3, with 11 bases in between. CDR3 size: 14 residues. CDR1 is MDHEN and CDR2 is SYDVKM in the germline V gene. In DNA, the CDR3 is TGTGCCAGCAGTTTGCGGGACATTCACACTGAAGCTTTCTTT. Protein sequence: CASSLRDIHTEAFF.